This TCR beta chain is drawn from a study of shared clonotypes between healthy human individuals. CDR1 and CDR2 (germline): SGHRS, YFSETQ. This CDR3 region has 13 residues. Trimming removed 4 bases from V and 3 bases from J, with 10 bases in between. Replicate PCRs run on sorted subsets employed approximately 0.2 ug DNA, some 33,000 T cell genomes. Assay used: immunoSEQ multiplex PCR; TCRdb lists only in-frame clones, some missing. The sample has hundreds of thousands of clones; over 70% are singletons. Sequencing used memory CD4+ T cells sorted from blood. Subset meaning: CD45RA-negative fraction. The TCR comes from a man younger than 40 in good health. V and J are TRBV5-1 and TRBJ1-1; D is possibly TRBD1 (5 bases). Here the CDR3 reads CASSLGTDTEAFF. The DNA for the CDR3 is TGCGCCAGCAGCCTCGGGACGGACACTGAAGCTTTCTTT.